A selection of T cell receptor beta chains follows, all from one sample in a study of response to subunit inactivated influenza vaccine. Using its own MiXCR run on the RT-PCR reads, TCRdb lists one record per CDR3 protein. This sample has approximately 700,000 distinct CDR3 sequences, with approximately 15% found just once. The sample in question was PBMCs from blood, obtained 12 days after vaccination. These receptors originate from a man aged 50-59 years who received an inactivated influenza vaccine. CDR3s include the opening cysteine and the closing phenylalanine or tryptophan. D genes are given only for firm matches.

j_call d_call v_call cdr3_aa
TRBJ2-7 NA TRBV7-6 CASSLGPPAGSGSSYEQYF
TRBJ2-1 TRBD2 TRBV29-1 CSVGGLAEGSYNEQFF
TRBJ2-7 TRBD1 TRBV4-3 CASSQARGLNYEQYF
TRBJ2-7 TRBD1 TRBV5-1 CASSPGTVKIYEQYF
TRBJ2-7 TRBD2 TRBV12-3/TRBV12-4 CASSLAAGGDEQYF
TRBJ2-1 TRBD2 TRBV20-1 CSARAGTSGGNEQFF
TRBJ1-2 NA TRBV29-1 CSVDIGQGYGYTF
TRBJ2-1 TRBD2 TRBV11-2 CASRAGVEQFF
TRBJ2-7 TRBD1 TRBV5-6 CASSLPGQGISYEQYF
TRBJ1-2 NA TRBV21-1 CASSGRDRTRYGYTF
TRBJ2-6 NA TRBV6-2/TRBV6-3 CASSTSGPARGANVLTF
TRBJ2-3 NA TRBV20-1 CSASRGGSPDTQYF
TRBJ2-3 TRBD2 TRBV27 CASSLVVAGGGDTQYF
TRBJ2-3 TRBD2 TRBV7-2 CASSNLAGRDTQYF
TRBJ2-7 NA TRBV20-1 CSARDPEGEQYF
TRBJ2-1 NA TRBV20-1 CSARGLSYNEQFF
TRBJ2-1 NA TRBV9 CASSVETNPYNEQFF
TRBJ1-6 NA TRBV18 CASSPSGHLNSPLHF
TRBJ1-1 NA TRBV5-1 CASRLQQGYSEAFF
TRBJ2-7 TRBD2 TRBV20-1 CSARDFSGRASYEQYF
TRBJ1-1 NA TRBV7-2 CASSALFRGNTEAFF
TRBJ1-5 TRBD1 TRBV6-1 CASSEGGTGTGQPQHF
TRBJ2-5 NA TRBV20-1 CSARDGTYQTQYF
TRBJ2-1 NA TRBV29-1 CSVVRGIDEQFF
TRBJ1-1 NA TRBV6-5 CASSYTEGPNTEAFF
TRBJ1-5 TRBD1 TRBV25-1 CASSGRRQGTNQPQHF
TRBJ2-5 TRBD2 TRBV5-1 CASSYGGLAGGETQYF
TRBJ1-3 NA TRBV11-2 CASSLDSGLISGNTIYF
TRBJ2-3 TRBD1 TRBV9 CASSVTQSVGTGGTGLTDTQYF
TRBJ2-5 TRBD1 TRBV29-1 CSADRGGETQYF
TRBJ1-5 NA TRBV15 CATSTPGSQPQHF
TRBJ2-3 NA TRBV4-3 CASSQEASRADTQYF
TRBJ2-3 NA TRBV18 CASSPRTGTDTQYF
TRBJ2-1 TRBD1 TRBV5-1 CASKTGTGEFDEQFF
TRBJ2-5 TRBD1 TRBV20-1 CSAVIRGRRETQYF
TRBJ2-1 TRBD2 TRBV20-1 CSASRRGGAYNEQFF
TRBJ2-7 NA TRBV20-1 CSASAGREQYF
TRBJ2-3 NA TRBV10-3 CAISERGPHTDTQYF
TRBJ2-6 NA TRBV4-2 CASSQGPSSGANVLTF
TRBJ1-1 NA TRBV4-1 CASSQELRNTEAFF
TRBJ2-5 TRBD1 TRBV7-9 CASSQSGGAYQETQYF
TRBJ1-3 NA TRBV28 CASSLIYGRSGNTIYF
TRBJ2-7 TRBD2 TRBV7-9 CASSRGTSGSGYEQYF
TRBJ2-1 TRBD2 TRBV6-5 CASSLGLAGVNEQFF
TRBJ2-7 NA TRBV5-1 CASSLEGVGYYEQYF
TRBJ1-2 NA TRBV7-9 CASSAVYGYTF
TRBJ1-1 NA TRBV5-1 CASSLGPLSTEAFF
TRBJ2-7 NA TRBV10-3 CAISEPAGRGYEQYF
TRBJ2-5 TRBD2 TRBV12-3/TRBV12-4 CASSPQRLAGQETQYF
TRBJ1-6 NA TRBV6-1 CASNSYNSPLHF
TRBJ2-3 NA TRBV10-3 CAISSDRDTQYF
TRBJ2-5 TRBD2 TRBV2 CASRGTSGKETQYF
TRBJ2-1 TRBD2 TRBV9 CASGSNPAGTSASSYNEQFF
TRBJ2-1 TRBD2 TRBV29-1 CSVLAGALNEQFF
TRBJ2-7 TRBD2 TRBV20-1 CSAQPSGRGYEQYF
TRBJ2-7 TRBD1 TRBV10-3 CAISESGTGRQYF
TRBJ2-1 NA TRBV20-1 CSARERGRGSYNEQFF
TRBJ2-1 NA TRBV15 CATSRDRGTENEQFF
TRBJ2-2 NA TRBV28 CASSLVQAGELFF
TRBJ2-2 TRBD1 TRBV12-3/TRBV12-4 CASNIPRDRGINTGELFF